These 19 T cell receptor beta chains were sequenced from one sample in a study of cytomegalovirus exposure and HLA in healthy donors. Repertoires were generated with immunoSEQ multiplex PCR, while TCRdb's copy carries only in-frame clones and drops some. The sample contains 150,000 to 160,000 clones, 70% to 90% of which appear only once. Sequences were obtained from PBMCs. These receptor sequences come from a human donor in good health.

This clone was observed a few times. V is TRBV2 and J is TRBJ2-1, with D maybe TRBD1 (6 bases). This CDR3 is 13 amino acids long. The germline gives CDR1 SNHLY, CDR2 FYNNEI. V was cut by 6 bases and J by 7 bases, with 13 bases left in between. The CDR3 reads CASRPGVSNEQFF. CDR3 in DNA: TGTGCCAGCAGGCCAGGGGTCTCGAATGAGCAGTTCTTC.

This CDR3 reads CASSLAPNSPLHF. DNA for the CDR3: TGTGCCAGCAGCTTGGCCCCAAATTCACCCCTCCACTTT. The chain couples TRBV7-6 to TRBJ1-6; D is uncertain. The CDR3 length is 13 residues. The V end lost 3 bases, the J end lost 7 bases, and 7 bases lay between the germline ends. Germline assignment: CDR1 SGHVS and CDR2 FNYEAQ.

V gene TRBV5-1 combines with J gene TRBJ2-7, with 8 nucleotides matching TRBD2. Germline V gene lookup returns CDR1 SGHRS and CDR2 YFSETQ. The V gene end was trimmed by 2 bases and the J gene end by 5 bases; junction bases not matched to a gene: 12. This CDR3 contains 16 residues. The CDR3 coding sequence is TGCGCCAGCAGCTTCTACCGGGGGGGCGTCTGGAACGAGCAGTACTTC. It specifies CASSFYRGGVWNEQYF.

This clone was seen just once. The chain joins TRBV5-1 to TRBJ2-1; 9 bases fit TRBD1. The CDR3 consists of 20 residues. Germline V gene data show CDR1 as SGHRS and CDR2 as YFSETQ. V lost 0 bases, J lost 5 bases, and 18 bases stayed unmatched. DNA of the CDR3: TGCGCCAGCAGCTTGGTTTCCAGGGACAGGGCGAAGATTCGGGACAATGAGCAGTTCTTC. Translated, it gives CASSLVSRDRAKIRDNEQFF.

The chain couples TRBV19 to TRBJ1-5; TRBD1 matches 8 bases. The germline CDR1 and CDR2 sequences are LNHDA and SQIVND (reference sequence). V shed 0 bases, J shed 6 bases, and the junction held 10 bases outside the gene matches. CDR3 length: 17 amino acids. The CDR3 reads CASSIDQGQGASQPQHF. In nucleotides, the CDR3 is TGTGCCAGTAGTATAGATCAGGGGCAGGGGGCGAGTCAGCCCCAGCATTTT.

Only one count was recorded for this clone. V usage is TRBV5-1 and J usage is TRBJ2-7; weak D call: TRBD2 (6 bases). CDR1 and CDR2 (germline): SGHRS, YFSETQ. V shed 9 bases and J shed 5 bases, with 24 bases lying between them. There are 15 residues in the CDR3. In nucleotides, the CDR3 is TGCGCCACCGCGGCTCTTGGAGGGAGTTACGACGAGCAGTACTTC. This sequence encodes CATAALGGSYDEQYF. Looking up the rest from reference TRBV5-1 and TRBJ2-7 gives the full variable domain: KAGVTQTPRYLIKTRGQQVTLSCSPISGHRSVSWYQQTPGQGLQFLFEYFSETQRNKGNFPGRFSGRQFSNSRSEMNVSTLELGDSALYLCATAALGGSYDEQYFGPGTRLTVT.

The chain is built from TRBV7-8 and TRBJ2-1; 8 bases match TRBD2. The germline gives CDR1 SGHVS, CDR2 FQNEAQ. CDR3 size: 17 residues. The V and J ends lost 2 bases and 7 bases, in that order; junction bases with no gene match: 13. CDR3 amino acids: CASSLRWASGTRNEQFF. The CDR3 DNA is TGTGCCAGCAGCTTAAGGTGGGCGTCCGGGACTAGAAATGAGCAGTTCTTC.

This sequence joins TRBV28 and TRBJ2-1; 11 positions match TRBD2. There are 15 residues in the CDR3. V was clipped by 3 bases and J by 3 bases; unmatched bases: 1. Germline CDR1 and CDR2: MDHEN and SYDVKM. The CDR3 sequence is CASSLGLADYNEQFF. CDR3 DNA sequence: TGTGCCAGCAGTTTGGGACTAGCGGACTACAATGAGCAGTTCTTC.

The rearrangement uses TRBV6-5 and TRBJ1-5; TRBD1 matches 7 bases. The CDR3 is made up of 16 amino acids. The V gene's germline CDR1 is MNHEY and CDR2 SVGAGI. V shed 4 bases, J shed 5 bases, and the junction held 11 bases outside the gene matches. The CDR3 nucleotides read TGTGCCAGCAGTTCCCGGACAGGTGCGTCCGATCAGCCCCAGCATTTT. This gives the protein CASSSRTGASDQPQHF.

The V call is TRBV28, the J call TRBJ1-5; D may be TRBD1 (5 bases). The V gene's germline CDR1 is MDHEN and CDR2 SYDVKM. Trimming shortened V by 2 bases and J by 2 bases, and 16 bases separated the two germline ends. The CDR3 loop spans 17 amino acids. CDR3 in DNA: TGTGCCAGCAGTTTAAGTCATGTACGGGGGGGCAATCAGCCCCAGCATTTT. As protein: CASSLSHVRGGNQPQHF.

V gene TRBV5-1 combines with J gene TRBJ2-5; D gene ambiguous. V lost 4 bases and J lost 2, with 15 bases in between. Germline values: CDR1 SGHRS, CDR2 YFSETQ. The CDR3 contains 15 residues. CDR3 sequence reads: CASSPVENRQETQYF. The CDR3, as DNA: TGCGCCAGCAGCCCTGTTGAGAACCGTCAAGAGACCCAGTACTTC.

The V call is TRBV28, the J call TRBJ1-5; D perhaps matches TRBD1 (6 bases). Looked up from germline, CDR1 is MDHEN and CDR2 is SYDVKM. The CDR3 runs 17 residues. Trimming stripped 6 bases from V and 0 bases from J, with 18 bases between. CDR3 protein: CASRGGTKRYSNQPQHF. The CDR3 nucleotides are TGTGCCAGCAGGGGAGGGACAAAAAGATATAGCAATCAGCCCCAGCATTTT.

The rearrangement joins TRBV18 to TRBJ1-5; 10 nucleotides match TRBD1. This CDR3 region has 14 residues. Germline CDR1 and CDR2: KGHSH and LQKENI. The J segment lost 6 bases and the V segment lost 4 bases, leaving 3 bases of the junction unmatched. CDR3 region: CASSRGQGSQPQHF. The CDR3 DNA reads TGTGCCAGCTCACGGGGACAGGGGAGTCAGCCCCAGCATTTT.

The V call is TRBV29-1, the J call TRBJ2-3; 12 bases are a match to TRBD2. The germline V gene has CDR1 SQVTM and CDR2 ANQGSEA. After removal of 7 bases from V and 0 bases from J, the junction contained 5 bases not matched to a gene. The CDR3 extends over 15 amino acids. Here the CDR3 reads CSALAGGRSTDTQYF. Written as DNA, the CDR3 is TGCAGCGCCCTAGCGGGGGGGCGAAGCACAGATACGCAGTATTTT.

The chain employs TRBV5-6 and TRBJ2-2, with 11 nucleotides matching TRBD1. With 4 bases clipped from V and 7 bases from J, the junction kept 6 bases outside the gene matches. The CDR3 covers 15 residues. CDR1 is SGHDT and CDR2 is YYEEEE in the germline V gene. The CDR3 sequence: CASSGRTGGIGELFF. The CDR3 nucleotides read TGTGCCAGCAGCGGCCGGACAGGGGGCATCGGGGAGCTGTTTTTT. Together with reference TRBV5-6 and TRBJ2-2, the CDR3 gives the full variable domain: DAGVTQSPTHLIKTRGQQVTLRCSPKSGHDTVSWYQQALGQGPQFIFQYYEEEERQRGNFPDRFSGHQFPNYSSELNVNALLLGDSALYLCASSGRTGGIGELFFGEGSRLTVL.

The gene calls are TRBV28 and TRBJ2-7, with 7 bases matching TRBD1. CDR3 length: 16 residues. CDR1 is MDHEN, CDR2 SYDVKM, per germline. V shed 7 bases and J 2 bases; nucleotides not matched to a gene: 14. CDR3 region: CASTSTTGKEAYEQYF. CDR3 DNA sequence: TGTGCCAGCACTTCAACGACAGGGAAAGAAGCCTACGAGCAGTACTTC.

The gene calls are TRBV15 and TRBJ2-3, with TRBD2 identical over 8 bases. The V gene's germline CDR1 is LNHNV and CDR2 YYDKDF (reference sequence). J lost 4 bases, V lost 7 bases, and 7 bases had no gene match. The CDR3 totals 14 residues. The CDR3, as DNA: TGTGCCACCAAACTGCGGGGGGACTCAGATACGCAGTATTTT. Residues: CATKLRGDSDTQYF.

The rearrangement links TRBV6-6 to TRBJ2-3, with TRBD2 as a possible D gene (5 bases). The CDR3 loop spans 14 amino acids. CDR1 is MNHNY, CDR2 SVGAGI, per germline (reference sequence). Trimming left V 3 bases short and J 4 bases short, with 11 bases between. CDR3 protein: CASSYRGFADTQYF. CDR3 DNA: TGTGCCAGCAGTTATCGAGGGTTCGCAGATACGCAGTATTTT.

This clone came up a few times. The chain recombines TRBV2 with TRBJ1-6, with D uncertain. This CDR3 has 15 amino acids. Germline CDR1 and CDR2: SNHLY and FYNNEI. V lost 3 bases and J 4 bases, leaving 10 bases between the germline ends. The CDR3 protein is CASSDTTRYNSPLHF. Written as DNA, the CDR3 is TGTGCCAGCAGTGATACGACAAGATATAATTCACCCCTCCACTTT.